This TCR beta chain was obtained from a study of blood T cell repertoires in COVID-19. Study overall: COVID-19 samples from acute and convalescent phases originated in the United States, Italy and Spain. PBMCs, B-cell-depleted T cells, or T cells provided the cDNA or gDNA that made up the material.

How the authors handled the data: Reference gene primer amplification gave estimated nucleated cell counts. Assay used: immunoSEQ multiplex PCR; TCRdb lists only in-frame clones, some missing. V, J and clone size are taken as reported in that table, and D and trimming were inferred from the DNA itself. The sample records 200,000 to 250,000 clones, under 90% being singletons. This CDR3 has 15 amino acids. Germline CDR1 reads MNHEY; CDR2 reads SMNVEV (reference sequence). V dropped 3 bases and J dropped 2 bases, with 13 bases sitting between them. This chain connects TRBV27 to TRBJ2-5; perhaps TRBD2 as D (7 bases). Sequenced: peripheral blood. The receptor was derived from a man aged 45 to 65 with acute or convalescent COVID-19. CDR3 in DNA: TGTGCCAGCAGTTTTTGGCGGGGGCTTCAAGAGACCCAGTACTTC. Its translation is CASSFWRGLQETQYF.